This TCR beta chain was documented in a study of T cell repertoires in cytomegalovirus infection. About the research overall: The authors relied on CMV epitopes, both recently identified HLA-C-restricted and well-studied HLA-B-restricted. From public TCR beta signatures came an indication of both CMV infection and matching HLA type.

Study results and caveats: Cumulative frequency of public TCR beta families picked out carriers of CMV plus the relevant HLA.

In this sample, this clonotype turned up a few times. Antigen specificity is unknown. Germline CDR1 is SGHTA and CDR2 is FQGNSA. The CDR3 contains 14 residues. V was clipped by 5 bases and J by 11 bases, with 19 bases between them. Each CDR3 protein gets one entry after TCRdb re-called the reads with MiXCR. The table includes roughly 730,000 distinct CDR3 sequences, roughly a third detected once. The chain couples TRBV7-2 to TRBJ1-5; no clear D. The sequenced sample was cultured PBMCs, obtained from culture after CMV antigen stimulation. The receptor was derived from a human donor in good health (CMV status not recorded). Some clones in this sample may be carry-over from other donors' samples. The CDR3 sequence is CASSPEASFGAQHF. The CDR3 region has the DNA TGTGCCAGCAGCCCCGAGGCCAGCTTTGGGGCCCAGCATTTT. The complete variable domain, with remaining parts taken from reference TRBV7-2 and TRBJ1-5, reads GAGVSQSPSNKVTEKGKDVELRCDPISGHTALYWYRQSLGQGLEFLIYFQGNSAPDKSGLPSDRFSAERTGGSVSTLTIQRTQQEDSAVYLCASSPEASFGAQHFGDGTRLSIL.